A selection of T cell receptor beta chains follows, all from one sample in a study of CD8+ T cells in alopecia areata. Some clones are missing from TCRdb's copy, which holds only in-frame ones; the method was immunoSEQ multiplex PCR. This table has 150,000 to 200,000 clones, around 60% appearing once. This material consisted of CD4+ T cells sorted from blood, taken at week 0. These receptors all come from a human donor with alopecia areata. Both conserved end residues are part of each CDR3. The D gene is left open where the match is weak. The size of a clone is reported for some rows only, either as once, few or many, or as a class for expanded clones.

v_call: TRBV5-6
j_call: TRBJ1-2
clone_size: once
d_call: -
cdr3_nt: TGTGCCAGCAGCTTGGAAAGGTTCAGCTACACCTTC
cdr3_aa: CASSLERFSYTF

v_call: TRBV29-1
j_call: TRBJ2-3
clone_size: -
d_call: -
cdr3_nt: TGCAGCGTTGCGGGCAGGAGCACAGATACGCAGTATTTT
cdr3_aa: CSVAGRSTDTQYF

v_call: TRBV30
j_call: TRBJ1-2
clone_size: -
d_call: -
cdr3_nt: TGTGCCTGGAGACACCCGGCGGGGCATCACTATGGCTACACCTTC
cdr3_aa: CAWRHPAGHHYGYTF

v_call: TRBV27
j_call: TRBJ1-5
clone_size: -
d_call: -
cdr3_nt: TGTGCCAGCAGTAGGGCCAATCAGCCCCAGCATTTT
cdr3_aa: CASSRANQPQHF

v_call: TRBV25-1
j_call: TRBJ2-7
clone_size: -
d_call: TRBD1
cdr3_nt: TGTGCCAGCAGTGACCGATTGGGACAGACCTACGAGCAGTACTTC
cdr3_aa: CASSDRLGQTYEQYF

v_call: TRBV7-8
j_call: TRBJ1-5
clone_size: -
d_call: -
cdr3_nt: TGTGCCAGCAGCGGTAGCGGACAGAGAAATCAGCCCCAGCATTTT
cdr3_aa: CASSGSGQRNQPQHF

v_call: TRBV29-1
j_call: TRBJ1-5
clone_size: -
d_call: TRBD1
cdr3_nt: TGCAGCGTCACAAGAGGGGACAGGGGAGGACCCCAGCATTTT
cdr3_aa: CSVTRGDRGGPQHF

v_call: TRBV6-1
j_call: TRBJ1-6
clone_size: -
d_call: -
cdr3_nt: TGTGCCAGCAGCGTACTTGGGGGAGGTAATTCACCCCTCCACTTT
cdr3_aa: CASSVLGGGNSPLHF

v_call: TRBV6-1
j_call: TRBJ2-5
clone_size: few
d_call: TRBD2
cdr3_nt: TGTGCCAGCAAGCGGGAAGAAGAGACCCAGTACTTC
cdr3_aa: CASKREEETQYF

v_call: TRBV6-5
j_call: TRBJ1-6
clone_size: few
d_call: TRBD1
cdr3_nt: TGTGCCAGCAGTGGGAGGGGGCCATTAAATTCACCCCTCCACTTT
cdr3_aa: CASSGRGPLNSPLHF

v_call: TRBV10-3
j_call: TRBJ1-6
clone_size: -
d_call: -
cdr3_nt: TGTGCCATCATGGGGCAGGCGGGTTCACCCCTCCACTTT
cdr3_aa: CAIMGQAGSPLHF

v_call: TRBV5-1
j_call: TRBJ1-1
clone_size: few
d_call: -
cdr3_nt: TGCGCCAGCAGCTTGGGAGGAATGAACACTGAAGCTTTCTTT
cdr3_aa: CASSLGGMNTEAFF

v_call: TRBV30
j_call: TRBJ1-4
clone_size: -
d_call: -
cdr3_nt: TGTGCCTGGAGTGGACAGATTAATGAAAAACTGTTTTTT
cdr3_aa: CAWSGQINEKLFF

v_call: TRBV27
j_call: TRBJ2-7
clone_size: -
d_call: TRBD1
cdr3_nt: TGTGCCAGCAGTTCGGGACAGGGTTTCTACGAGCAGTACTTC
cdr3_aa: CASSSGQGFYEQYF

v_call: TRBV30
j_call: TRBJ2-3
clone_size: -
d_call: -
cdr3_nt: TGTGCCTGGAGTGTATCGGGCACGACCACAGATACGCAGTATTTT
cdr3_aa: CAWSVSGTTTDTQYF

v_call: TRBV29-1
j_call: TRBJ1-2
clone_size: -
d_call: -
cdr3_nt: TGCAGCGTTGACGGCTACACCTTC
cdr3_aa: CSVDGYTF

v_call: TRBV11-3
j_call: TRBJ2-2
clone_size: -
d_call: -
cdr3_nt: TGTGCCAGCAGCTTTACGGGCGGAACGGGCACCGGGGAGCTGTTTTTT
cdr3_aa: CASSFTGGTGTGELFF

v_call: TRBV27
j_call: TRBJ1-6
clone_size: -
d_call: -
cdr3_nt: TGTGCCAGCAGTTTACGGGAGGGCTATTCACCCCTCCACTTT
cdr3_aa: CASSLREGYSPLHF

v_call: TRBV7-2
j_call: TRBJ2-1
clone_size: few
d_call: TRBD2
cdr3_nt: TGTGCCAGCAGCCCGCGGGGGACCACCTACAATGAGCAGTTCTTC
cdr3_aa: CASSPRGTTYNEQFF

v_call: TRBV27
j_call: TRBJ2-1
clone_size: -
d_call: TRBD2
cdr3_nt: TGTGCCACCAAGGTACTAGCGGGGCACAATGAGCAGTTCTTC
cdr3_aa: CATKVLAGHNEQFF

v_call: TRBV6-1
j_call: TRBJ2-7
clone_size: -
d_call: -
cdr3_nt: TGTGCCAGCAGCAGAGACAGGATCTACGAGCAGTACTTC
cdr3_aa: CASSRDRIYEQYF

v_call: TRBV11-3
j_call: TRBJ1-5
clone_size: -
d_call: TRBD1
cdr3_nt: TGTGCCAGCAGCTTAGTGACAGGGCAGCATTTT
cdr3_aa: CASSLVTGQHF

v_call: TRBV30
j_call: TRBJ2-7
clone_size: -
d_call: -
cdr3_nt: TGTGCCTGGAGAGGTCAGGGACGCTCCTACGAGCAGTACTTC
cdr3_aa: CAWRGQGRSYEQYF

v_call: TRBV25-1
j_call: TRBJ2-6
clone_size: few
d_call: -
cdr3_nt: TGTGCCAGCAGTGATGGGCTGTACTCTGGGGCCAACGTCCTGACTTTC
cdr3_aa: CASSDGLYSGANVLTF

v_call: TRBV29-1
j_call: TRBJ1-1
clone_size: -
d_call: -
cdr3_nt: TGCAGCGTTGAAAGACAGGCGAAGAACACTGAAGCTTTCTTT
cdr3_aa: CSVERQAKNTEAFF

v_call: TRBV7-3
j_call: TRBJ1-2
clone_size: -
d_call: -
cdr3_nt: TGTGCCAGCAGCCTATCGAGTTGGGATGGCTACACCTTC
cdr3_aa: CASSLSSWDGYTF

v_call: TRBV30
j_call: TRBJ1-1
clone_size: -
d_call: -
cdr3_nt: TGTGCCTGGAGTGGGTCCATGAACACTGAAGCTTTCTTT
cdr3_aa: CAWSGSMNTEAFF

v_call: TRBV30
j_call: TRBJ2-5
clone_size: -
d_call: -
cdr3_nt: TGTGCCTGGAGTCTAAGGGTTTCGGAGACCCAGTACTTC
cdr3_aa: CAWSLRVSETQYF

v_call: TRBV4-1
j_call: TRBJ1-5
clone_size: few
d_call: -
cdr3_nt: TGCGCCAGCAGCCAAGCCAATCGGGTTCAGCCCCAGCATTTT
cdr3_aa: CASSQANRVQPQHF

v_call: TRBV2
j_call: TRBJ2-7
clone_size: -
d_call: -
cdr3_nt: TGTGCCAGCACGCGGGACGGATCCTACGAGCAGTACTTC
cdr3_aa: CASTRDGSYEQYF

v_call: TRBV19
j_call: TRBJ1-2
clone_size: once
d_call: -
cdr3_nt: TGTGCCAGTAGTATTTGGGGGTACGGCTACACCTTC
cdr3_aa: CASSIWGYGYTF

v_call: TRBV30
j_call: TRBJ1-1
clone_size: -
d_call: -
cdr3_nt: TGTGCCTGGAGTGTGATGGCCACTGAAGCTTTCTTT
cdr3_aa: CAWSVMATEAFF

v_call: TRBV5-4
j_call: TRBJ2-7
clone_size: few
d_call: -
cdr3_nt: TGTGCCAGCAGCTTGGCAGGACAGTTCATGGAGCAGTACTTC
cdr3_aa: CASSLAGQFMEQYF

v_call: TRBV29-1
j_call: TRBJ2-3
clone_size: few
d_call: TRBD1
cdr3_nt: TGCAGCGTTGAAGAGAGACCACAGGGGTTATCTACGGATACGCAGTATTTT
cdr3_aa: CSVEERPQGLSTDTQYF

v_call: TRBV29-1
j_call: TRBJ2-6
clone_size: few
d_call: -
cdr3_nt: TGCAGCGAATACAGGGCTTCCCTCTCTGGGGCCAACGTCCTGACTTTC
cdr3_aa: CSEYRASLSGANVLTF

v_call: TRBV2
j_call: TRBJ2-5
clone_size: -
d_call: TRBD1
cdr3_nt: TGTGCCAGCGCTACAGGGGTGGTTGTTGGGGAGACCCAGTACTTC
cdr3_aa: CASATGVVVGETQYF

v_call: TRBV6-5
j_call: TRBJ1-6
clone_size: few
d_call: -
cdr3_nt: TGTGCCAGCAGTTACTCGAATTCACCCCTCCACTTT
cdr3_aa: CASSYSNSPLHF

v_call: TRBV25-1
j_call: TRBJ1-1
clone_size: -
d_call: -
cdr3_nt: TGTGCCAGCAGTGAATTGGGGGGGAACACTGAAGCTTTCTTT
cdr3_aa: CASSELGGNTEAFF

v_call: TRBV29-1
j_call: TRBJ2-7
clone_size: -
d_call: TRBD1
cdr3_nt: TGCAGCGTTTCCGGGACAGTGTCCTACGAGCAGTACTTC
cdr3_aa: CSVSGTVSYEQYF

v_call: TRBV7-9
j_call: TRBJ1-5
clone_size: -
d_call: -
cdr3_nt: TGTGCCAGCAACGGGATTGATGATCAGCCCCAGCATTTT
cdr3_aa: CASNGIDDQPQHF

v_call: TRBV10-3
j_call: TRBJ1-5
clone_size: once
d_call: -
cdr3_nt: TGTGCCATCAGCTCAGACCCGGAGGTTCAGCCCCAGCATTTT
cdr3_aa: CAISSDPEVQPQHF

v_call: TRBV5-1
j_call: TRBJ2-2
clone_size: -
d_call: -
cdr3_nt: TGCGCCAGCAGTAGCGGACAGCTCACCGGGGAGCTGTTTTTT
cdr3_aa: CASSSGQLTGELFF

v_call: TRBV6-5
j_call: TRBJ1-2
clone_size: -
d_call: -
cdr3_nt: TGTGCCATCAGTGAAGAACAAGGACGGGGCTACACCTTC
cdr3_aa: CAISEEQGRGYTF

v_call: TRBV11-1
j_call: TRBJ2-7
clone_size: -
d_call: -
cdr3_nt: TGTGCCAGCAGCCGTGGACTTAACGAGCAGTACTTC
cdr3_aa: CASSRGLNEQYF

v_call: TRBV29-1
j_call: TRBJ2-7
clone_size: -
d_call: TRBD1
cdr3_nt: TGCAGCGGAAAGGTGGGGACAGACTACGAGCAGTACTTC
cdr3_aa: CSGKVGTDYEQYF